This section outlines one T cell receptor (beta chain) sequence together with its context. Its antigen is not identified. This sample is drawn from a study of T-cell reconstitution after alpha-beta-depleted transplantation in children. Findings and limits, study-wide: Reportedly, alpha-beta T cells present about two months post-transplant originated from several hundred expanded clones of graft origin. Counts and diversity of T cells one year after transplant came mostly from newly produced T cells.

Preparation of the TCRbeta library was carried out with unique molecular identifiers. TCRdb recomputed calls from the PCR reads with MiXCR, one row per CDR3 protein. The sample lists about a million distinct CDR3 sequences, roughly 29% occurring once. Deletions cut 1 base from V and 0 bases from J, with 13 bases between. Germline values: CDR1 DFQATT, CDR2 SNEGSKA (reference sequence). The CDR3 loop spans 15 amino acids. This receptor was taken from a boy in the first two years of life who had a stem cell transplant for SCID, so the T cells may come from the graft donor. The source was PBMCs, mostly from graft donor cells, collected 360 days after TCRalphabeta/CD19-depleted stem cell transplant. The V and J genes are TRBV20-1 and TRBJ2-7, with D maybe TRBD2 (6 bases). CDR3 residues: CSARVGLSASYEQYF. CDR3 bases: TGCAGTGCTAGAGTGGGACTCTCGGCCTCCTACGAGCAGTACTTC.